This TCR beta chain was recovered during a study of T-cell memory formation after mild COVID-19. Study conclusions and caveats: Clones that contracted clustered mainly in CM and EM if CD4+ and in EMRA if CD8+.

TCR alpha and TCR beta cDNA libraries carrying sample barcodes and UMIs were produced by 5'RACE using constant-segment primers. TCRdb passed the 5' RACE reads through MiXCR, listing each CDR3 protein once. The profile shows approximately 580,000 distinct CDR3 sequences, about a fifth of them singletons. Concerning this clonotype: The antigen is not known.

CDR3 length: 16 amino acids. Trimming at V came to 4 bases and at J to 4 bases, leaving 10 bases not matched to a gene. Germline V gene lookup returns CDR1 KGHDR and CDR2 SFDVKD. This chain connects TRBV24-1 to TRBJ2-3; 7 bases are a match to TRBD2. The sample taken for sequencing was PBMCs or a T cell subset sorted from them (not recorded which). The receptor was derived from an adult woman who had mild COVID-19 (a few samples of this study predate the infection). Cell type and time point are not known. The CDR3 DNA sequence: TGTGCCACCAGTGACCCCACCGGGACTACTGCAGATACGCAGTATTTT. Encoded protein: CATSDPTGTTADTQYF.